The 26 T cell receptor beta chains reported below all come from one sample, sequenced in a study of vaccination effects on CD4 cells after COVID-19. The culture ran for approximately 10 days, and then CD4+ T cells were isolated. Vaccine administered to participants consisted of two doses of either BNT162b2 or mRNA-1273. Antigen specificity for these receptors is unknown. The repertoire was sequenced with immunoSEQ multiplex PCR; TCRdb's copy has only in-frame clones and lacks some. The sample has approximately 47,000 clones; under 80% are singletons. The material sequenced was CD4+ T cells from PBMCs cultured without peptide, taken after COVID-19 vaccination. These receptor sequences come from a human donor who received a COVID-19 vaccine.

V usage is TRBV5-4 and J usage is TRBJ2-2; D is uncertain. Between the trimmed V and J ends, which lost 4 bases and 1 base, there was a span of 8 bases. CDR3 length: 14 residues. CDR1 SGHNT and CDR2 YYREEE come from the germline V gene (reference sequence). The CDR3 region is CASSHTKNTGELFF. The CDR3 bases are TGTGCCAGCAGCCATACTAAGAACACCGGGGAGCTGTTTTTT.

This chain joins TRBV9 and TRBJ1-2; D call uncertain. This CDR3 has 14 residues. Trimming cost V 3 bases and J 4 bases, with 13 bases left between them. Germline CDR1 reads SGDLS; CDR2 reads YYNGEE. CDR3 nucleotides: TGTGCCAGCAGCGAGGGCAGGAGTGGCTATGGCTACACCTTC. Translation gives CASSEGRSGYGYTF.

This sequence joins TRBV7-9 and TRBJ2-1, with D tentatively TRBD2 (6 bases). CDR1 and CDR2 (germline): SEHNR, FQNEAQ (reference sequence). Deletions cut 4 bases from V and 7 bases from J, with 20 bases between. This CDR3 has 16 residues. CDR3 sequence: CASSSPGTAFLNEQFF. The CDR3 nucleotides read TGTGCCAGCAGCTCCCCCGGGACTGCCTTTTTAAATGAGCAGTTCTTC.

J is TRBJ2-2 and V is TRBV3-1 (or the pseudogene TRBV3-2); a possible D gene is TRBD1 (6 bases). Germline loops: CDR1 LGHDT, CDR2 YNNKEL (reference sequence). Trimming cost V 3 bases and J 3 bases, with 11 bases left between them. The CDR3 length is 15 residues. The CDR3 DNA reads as TGTGCCAGCAGCCAGGGGGCGATCGACACCGGGGAGCTGTTTTTT. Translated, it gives CASSQGAIDTGELFF.

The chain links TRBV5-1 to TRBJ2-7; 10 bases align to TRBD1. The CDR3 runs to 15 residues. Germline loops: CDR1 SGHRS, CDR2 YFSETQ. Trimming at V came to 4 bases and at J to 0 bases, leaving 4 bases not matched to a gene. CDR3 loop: CASSQGQGSSYEQYF. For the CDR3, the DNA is TGCGCCAGCAGCCAGGGACAGGGGAGCTCCTACGAGCAGTACTTC.

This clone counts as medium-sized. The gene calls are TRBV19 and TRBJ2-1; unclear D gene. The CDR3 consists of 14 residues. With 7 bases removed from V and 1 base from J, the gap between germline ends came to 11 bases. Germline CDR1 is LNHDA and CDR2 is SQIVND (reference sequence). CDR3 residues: CASIAGPSYNEQFF. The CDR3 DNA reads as TGTGCCAGTATAGCCGGGCCATCCTACAATGAGCAGTTCTTC.

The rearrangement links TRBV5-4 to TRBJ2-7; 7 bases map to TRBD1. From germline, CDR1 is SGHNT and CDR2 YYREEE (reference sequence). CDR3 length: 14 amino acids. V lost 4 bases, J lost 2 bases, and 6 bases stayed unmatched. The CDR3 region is CASSDPGGTYEQYF. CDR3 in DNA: TGTGCCAGCAGCGATCCAGGGGGAACCTACGAGCAGTACTTC. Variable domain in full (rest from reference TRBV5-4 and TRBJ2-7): ETGVTQSPTHLIKTRGQQVTLRCSSQSGHNTVSWYQQALGQGPQFIFQYYREEENGRGNFPPRFSGLQFPNYSSELNVNALELDDSALYLCASSDPGGTYEQYFGPGTRLTVT.

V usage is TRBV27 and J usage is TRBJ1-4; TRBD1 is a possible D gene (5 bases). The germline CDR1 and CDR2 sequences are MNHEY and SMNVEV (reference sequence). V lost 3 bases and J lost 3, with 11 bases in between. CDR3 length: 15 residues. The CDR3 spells CASSLRDRANEKLFF. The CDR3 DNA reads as TGTGCCAGCAGTTTGAGAGACAGAGCTAATGAAAAACTGTTTTTT.

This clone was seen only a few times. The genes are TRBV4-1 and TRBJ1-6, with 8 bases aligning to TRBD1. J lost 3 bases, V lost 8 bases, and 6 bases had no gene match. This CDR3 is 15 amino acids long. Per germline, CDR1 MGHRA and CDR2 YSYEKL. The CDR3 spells CASRLGQGYNSPLHF. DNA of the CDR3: TGCGCCAGCCGGCTTGGACAGGGCTATAATTCACCCCTCCACTTT.

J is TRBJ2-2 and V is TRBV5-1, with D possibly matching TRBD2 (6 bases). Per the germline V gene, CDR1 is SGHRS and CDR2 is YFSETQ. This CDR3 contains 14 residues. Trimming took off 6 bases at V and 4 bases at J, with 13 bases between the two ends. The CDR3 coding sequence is TGCGCCAGCACCGACAATAGCGGCACCGGGGAGCTGTTTTTT. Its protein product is CASTDNSGTGELFF.

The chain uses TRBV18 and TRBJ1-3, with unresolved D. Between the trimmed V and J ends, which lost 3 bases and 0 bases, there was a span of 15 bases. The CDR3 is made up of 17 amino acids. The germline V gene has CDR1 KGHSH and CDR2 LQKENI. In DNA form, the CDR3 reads TGTGCCAGCTCACCCGTCGTTGAAGGTTTCTCTGGAAACACCATATATTTT. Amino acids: CASSPVVEGFSGNTIYF.

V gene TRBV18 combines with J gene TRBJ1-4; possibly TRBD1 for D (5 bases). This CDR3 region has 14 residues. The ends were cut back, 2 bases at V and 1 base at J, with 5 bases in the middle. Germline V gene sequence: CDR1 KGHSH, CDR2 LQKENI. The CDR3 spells CASSPGGTNEKLFF. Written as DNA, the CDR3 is TGTGCCAGCTCACCAGGGGGAACTAATGAAAAACTGTTTTTT.

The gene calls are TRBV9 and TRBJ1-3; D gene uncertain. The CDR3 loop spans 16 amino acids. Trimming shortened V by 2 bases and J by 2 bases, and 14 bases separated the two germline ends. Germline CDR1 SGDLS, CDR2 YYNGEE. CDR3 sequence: CASSVEAGTAGNTIYF. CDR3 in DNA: TGTGCCAGCAGCGTTGAGGCCGGAACGGCTGGAAACACCATATATTTT.

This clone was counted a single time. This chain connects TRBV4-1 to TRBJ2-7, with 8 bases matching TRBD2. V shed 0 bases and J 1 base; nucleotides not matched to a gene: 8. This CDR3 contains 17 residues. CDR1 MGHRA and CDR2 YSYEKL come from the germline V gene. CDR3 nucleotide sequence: TGCGCCAGCAGCCAAGATGTCTTGAGCGGGAGATCCTACGAGCAGTACTTC. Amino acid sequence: CASSQDVLSGRSYEQYF.

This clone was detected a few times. CDR3 DNA: TGTGCCTGGAGTGCGACTACAGGCTTTCTTAATGAAAAACTGTTTTTT. Amino acid sequence: CAWSATTGFLNEKLFF. The chain employs TRBV30 and TRBJ1-4, with TRBD1 as a possible D gene (5 bases). CDR1 GTSNPN and CDR2 SVGIG come from the germline V gene (reference sequence). The V end was cut by 1 base, the J end by 4 bases, with 16 bases between. This CDR3 region has 16 residues.

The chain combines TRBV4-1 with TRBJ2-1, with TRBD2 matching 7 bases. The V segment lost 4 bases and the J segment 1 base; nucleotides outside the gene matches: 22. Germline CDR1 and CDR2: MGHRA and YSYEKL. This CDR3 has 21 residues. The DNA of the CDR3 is TGCGCCAGCAGCCCCGAAGTTCGGGGACTATCAACTAGAAGGTCCTACAATGAGCAGTTCTTC. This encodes CASSPEVRGLSTRRSYNEQFF.

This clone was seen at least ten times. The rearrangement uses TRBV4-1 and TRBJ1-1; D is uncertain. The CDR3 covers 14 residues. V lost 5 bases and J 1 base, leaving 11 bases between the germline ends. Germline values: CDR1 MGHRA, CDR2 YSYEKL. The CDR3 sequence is CASSGRTENTEAFF. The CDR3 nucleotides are TGCGCCAGCAGCGGTAGAACGGAGAACACTGAAGCTTTCTTT.

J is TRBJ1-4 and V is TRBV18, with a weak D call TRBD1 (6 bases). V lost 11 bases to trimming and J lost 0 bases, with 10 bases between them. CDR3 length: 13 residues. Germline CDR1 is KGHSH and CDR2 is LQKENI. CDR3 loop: CAGQRATNEKLFF. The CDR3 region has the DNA TGTGCCGGACAGAGAGCAACTAATGAAAAACTGTTTTTT.

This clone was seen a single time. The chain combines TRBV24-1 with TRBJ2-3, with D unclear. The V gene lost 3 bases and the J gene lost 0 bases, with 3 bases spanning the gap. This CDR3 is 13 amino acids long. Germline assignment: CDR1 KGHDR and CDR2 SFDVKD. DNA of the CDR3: TGTGCCACCAGTGATATTAGCACAGATACGCAGTATTTT. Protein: CATSDISTDTQYF.

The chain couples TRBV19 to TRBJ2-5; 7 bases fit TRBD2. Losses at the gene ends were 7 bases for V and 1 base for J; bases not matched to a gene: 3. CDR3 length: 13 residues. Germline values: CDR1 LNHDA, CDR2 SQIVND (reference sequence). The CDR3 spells CASKGLGQETQYF. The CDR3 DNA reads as TGTGCCAGTAAAGGACTAGGCCAAGAGACCCAGTACTTC.

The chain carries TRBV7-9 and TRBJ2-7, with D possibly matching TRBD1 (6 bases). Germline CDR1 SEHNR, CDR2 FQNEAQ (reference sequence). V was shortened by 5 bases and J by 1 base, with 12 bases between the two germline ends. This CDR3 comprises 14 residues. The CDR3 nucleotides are TGTGCCAGCAGCCCACAGGGAACATCCTACGAGCAGTACTTC. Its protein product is CASSPQGTSYEQYF.

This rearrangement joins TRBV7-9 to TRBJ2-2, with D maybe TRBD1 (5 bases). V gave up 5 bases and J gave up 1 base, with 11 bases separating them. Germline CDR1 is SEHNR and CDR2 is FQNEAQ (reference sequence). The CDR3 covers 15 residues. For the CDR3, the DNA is TGTGCCAGCAGCACTGACAGCCGGAACACCGGGGAGCTGTTTTTT. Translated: CASSTDSRNTGELFF.

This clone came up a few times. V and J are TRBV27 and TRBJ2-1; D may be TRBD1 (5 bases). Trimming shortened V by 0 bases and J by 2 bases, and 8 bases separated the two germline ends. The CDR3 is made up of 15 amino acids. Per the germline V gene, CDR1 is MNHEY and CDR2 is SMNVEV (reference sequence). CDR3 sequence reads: CASSLSGAAYNEQFF. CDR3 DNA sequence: TGTGCCAGCAGTTTATCAGGGGCGGCCTACAATGAGCAGTTCTTC.

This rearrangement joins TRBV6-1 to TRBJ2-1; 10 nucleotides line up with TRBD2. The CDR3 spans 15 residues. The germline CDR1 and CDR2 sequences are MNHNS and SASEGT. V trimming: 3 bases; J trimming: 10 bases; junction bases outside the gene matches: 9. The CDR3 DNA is TGTGCCAGCAGTGATGGCCTAGCGGGAGCCTTGGAGCAGTTCTTC. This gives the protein CASSDGLAGALEQFF.

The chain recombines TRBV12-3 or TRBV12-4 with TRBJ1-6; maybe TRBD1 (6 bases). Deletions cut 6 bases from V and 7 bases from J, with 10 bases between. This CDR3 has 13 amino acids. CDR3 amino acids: CASRDTGNSPLHF. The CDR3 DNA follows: TGTGCCAGCAGAGACACAGGGAATTCACCCCTCCACTTT.

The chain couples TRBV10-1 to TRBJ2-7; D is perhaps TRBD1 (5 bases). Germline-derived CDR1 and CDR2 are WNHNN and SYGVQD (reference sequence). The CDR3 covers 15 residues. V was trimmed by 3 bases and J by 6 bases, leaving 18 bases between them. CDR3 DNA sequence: TGCGCCAGCAGTGACAGACGACAGCCCCCCGGCGAGCAGTACTTC. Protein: CASSDRRQPPGEQYF.